The rows below give T cell receptor beta chains drawn from one sample of a study of T cell changes during pregnancy in multiple sclerosis. Profiling relied on immunoSEQ multiplex PCR, and the TCRdb table lists in-frame clones only, not all of them. The sample consists of tens of thousands of clones, about 92% of them appearing once. The sample consisted of peripheral blood, taken after pregnancy. These receptors all stem from a female donor with multiple sclerosis, enrolled in a pregnancy study. The CDR3 runs from the conserved cysteine through the conserved F or W. The D gene is left open where the match is weak. The size of a clone is reported for some rows only, either as once, few or many, or as a class for expanded clones.

clone size: NA
J gene: TRBJ2-1
V gene: TRBV5-4
D gene: TRBD2
CDR3 protein: CASSLKLAGYYNEQFF
CDR3 DNA: TGTGCCAGCAGCTTGAAACTAGCGGGTTACTACAATGAGCAGTTCTTC

clone size: once
J gene: TRBJ2-7
V gene: TRBV5-1
D gene: NA
CDR3 protein: CASSPLLLGDTYEQYF
CDR3 DNA: TGCGCCAGCAGCCCGCTGTTATTGGGGGACACCTACGAGCAGTACTTC

clone size: NA
J gene: TRBJ2-3
V gene: TRBV5-1
D gene: NA
CDR3 protein: CASSVDPGSQYF
CDR3 DNA: TGCGCCAGCAGCGTGGACCCCGGGTCGCAGTATTTT

clone size: NA
J gene: TRBJ2-4
V gene: TRBV5-6
D gene: TRBD1
CDR3 protein: CASSWGQGSDIQYF
CDR3 DNA: TGTGCCAGCAGCTGGGGACAGGGGAGCGACATTCAGTACTTC

clone size: NA
J gene: TRBJ2-4
V gene: TRBV5-1
D gene: TRBD1
CDR3 protein: CASSLEGTGGKNIQYF
CDR3 DNA: TGCGCCAGCAGCTTGGAGGGTACAGGGGGCAAAAACATTCAGTACTTC

clone size: NA
J gene: TRBJ2-1
V gene: TRBV2
D gene: NA
CDR3 protein: CASSEQGVSMDEQFF
CDR3 DNA: TGTGCCAGCAGTGAACAAGGGGTCTCGATGGATGAGCAGTTCTTC

clone size: once
J gene: TRBJ1-2
V gene: TRBV5-4
D gene: TRBD1
CDR3 protein: CASRRQGDYGYTF
CDR3 DNA: TGTGCCAGCAGGAGACAGGGAGACTATGGCTACACCTTC

clone size: NA
J gene: TRBJ2-2
V gene: TRBV7-2
D gene: TRBD2
CDR3 protein: CASSLGPGTSNGELFF
CDR3 DNA: TGTGCCAGCAGCTTAGGTCCCGGGACTAGCAACGGGGAGCTGTTTTTT

clone size: NA
J gene: TRBJ2-1
V gene: TRBV9
D gene: TRBD2
CDR3 protein: CASSRTSGSYNEQFF
CDR3 DNA: TGTGCCAGCAGCAGGACTAGCGGGAGTTACAATGAGCAGTTCTTC

clone size: NA
J gene: TRBJ2-1
V gene: TRBV19
D gene: NA
CDR3 protein: CASSPRGGNRQFF
CDR3 DNA: TGTGCCAGTAGTCCCCGAGGAGGGAATAGGCAGTTCTTC

clone size: NA
J gene: TRBJ1-2
V gene: TRBV28
D gene: TRBD1
CDR3 protein: CASSPGGSNYGYTF
CDR3 DNA: TGTGCCAGCAGTCCAGGGGGTTCTAACTATGGCTACACCTTC

clone size: NA
J gene: TRBJ1-1
V gene: TRBV19
D gene: NA
CDR3 protein: CASRSTVITEAFF
CDR3 DNA: TGTGCCAGTAGATCCACAGTAATCACTGAAGCTTTCTTT

clone size: NA
J gene: TRBJ2-5
V gene: TRBV29-1
D gene: TRBD2
CDR3 protein: CSVKRLAGPQETQYF
CDR3 DNA: TGCAGCGTTAAGCGGCTAGCGGGTCCCCAAGAGACCCAGTACTTC

clone size: once
J gene: TRBJ2-7
V gene: TRBV19
D gene: TRBD2
CDR3 protein: CASSVASGAYEQYF
CDR3 DNA: TGTGCCAGTAGTGTGGCTAGCGGGGCCTACGAGCAGTACTTC

clone size: NA
J gene: TRBJ2-3
V gene: TRBV7-9
D gene: TRBD2
CDR3 protein: CASSPTDWGGRELEDTQYF
CDR3 DNA: TGTGCCAGCAGCCCAACAGACTGGGGAGGGCGGGAGCTGGAAGATACGCAGTATTTT

clone size: few
J gene: TRBJ2-2
V gene: TRBV5-4
D gene: NA
CDR3 protein: CASTTLSRAGELFF
CDR3 DNA: TGTGCCAGCACCACCCTATCCCGCGCCGGGGAGCTGTTTTTT

clone size: NA
J gene: TRBJ1-2
V gene: TRBV2
D gene: NA
CDR3 protein: CASSEPGIMLGYTF
CDR3 DNA: TGTGCCAGCAGTGAACCCGGGATCATGCTTGGCTACACCTTC

clone size: NA
J gene: TRBJ1-1
V gene: TRBV4-3
D gene: NA
CDR3 protein: CASSQIGGRAFF
CDR3 DNA: TGCGCCAGCAGCCAAATAGGGGGTAGGGCTTTCTTT

clone size: NA
J gene: TRBJ2-2
V gene: TRBV6-5
D gene: NA
CDR3 protein: CASSYARRNTGELFF
CDR3 DNA: TGTGCCAGCAGTTACGCCCGGAGGAACACCGGGGAGCTGTTTTTT

clone size: NA
J gene: TRBJ2-2
V gene: TRBV28
D gene: NA
CDR3 protein: CASSLTRRSGELFF
CDR3 DNA: TGTGCCAGCAGTTTGACTAGACGTTCCGGGGAGCTGTTTTTT

clone size: NA
J gene: TRBJ2-3
V gene: TRBV27
D gene: NA
CDR3 protein: CASSPSTGVNIQYF
CDR3 DNA: TGTGCCAGCAGTCCGTCGACCGGGGTCAACATACAGTATTTT

clone size: NA
J gene: TRBJ2-2
V gene: TRBV5-1
D gene: NA
CDR3 protein: CASSSIRGTGELFF
CDR3 DNA: TGCGCCAGCAGTTCTATTCGAGGCACCGGGGAGCTGTTTTTT

clone size: NA
J gene: TRBJ2-3
V gene: TRBV5-1
D gene: TRBD2
CDR3 protein: CASSSTSGPSTDTQYF
CDR3 DNA: TGCGCCAGCAGCTCGACTAGCGGGCCGAGCACAGATACGCAGTATTTT

clone size: NA
J gene: TRBJ2-5
V gene: TRBV5-3
D gene: TRBD2
CDR3 protein: CARSLAAGGKFQETQYF
CDR3 DNA: TGTGCCAGAAGCTTGGCCGCGGGGGGAAAGTTCCAAGAGACCCAGTACTTC

clone size: NA
J gene: TRBJ2-7
V gene: TRBV2
D gene: TRBD2
CDR3 protein: CASSAGTRVYEQYF
CDR3 DNA: TGTGCCAGCAGCGCCGGGACTAGAGTCTACGAGCAGTACTTC

clone size: NA
J gene: TRBJ2-7
V gene: TRBV9
D gene: TRBD1
CDR3 protein: CASSPGQGNYEQYF
CDR3 DNA: TGTGCCAGCAGCCCAGGACAGGGAAACTACGAGCAGTACTTC

clone size: NA
J gene: TRBJ1-3
V gene: TRBV2
D gene: TRBD1
CDR3 protein: CASSGLSGGIGNTIYF
CDR3 DNA: TGTGCCAGCAGTGGGTTATCAGGGGGAATCGGAAACACCATATATTTT

clone size: NA
J gene: TRBJ2-4
V gene: TRBV28
D gene: NA
CDR3 protein: CASSPQRGGTWEVEAKNIQYF
CDR3 DNA: TGTGCCAGCAGTCCTCAAAGGGGAGGCACCTGGGAGGTAGAAGCCAAAAACATTCAGTACTTC

clone size: NA
J gene: TRBJ1-2
V gene: TRBV4-1
D gene: NA
CDR3 protein: CASSQLVGEGPYGYTF
CDR3 DNA: TGCGCCAGCAGCCAACTGGTTGGGGAGGGGCCCTATGGCTACACCTTC

clone size: NA
J gene: TRBJ1-2
V gene: TRBV7-9
D gene: NA
CDR3 protein: CASSSDGSYYGYTF
CDR3 DNA: TGTGCCAGCAGCTCAGACGGGAGCTACTATGGCTACACCTTC

clone size: once
J gene: TRBJ1-1
V gene: TRBV7-2
D gene: TRBD1
CDR3 protein: CASSLYQGGTEAFF
CDR3 DNA: TGTGCCAGCAGCTTGTACCAGGGGGGCACTGAAGCTTTCTTT

clone size: NA
J gene: TRBJ2-7
V gene: TRBV27
D gene: NA
CDR3 protein: CASRPAPAGQGGNEQYF
CDR3 DNA: TGTGCCAGCAGGCCAGCCCCCGCCGGTCAGGGGGGTAACGAGCAGTACTTC

clone size: NA
J gene: TRBJ2-3
V gene: TRBV9
D gene: TRBD2
CDR3 protein: CASSLPSGRVTDTQYF
CDR3 DNA: TGTGCCAGCAGCTTACCTAGCGGGAGGGTCACAGATACGCAGTATTTT

clone size: NA
J gene: TRBJ2-3
V gene: TRBV5-1
D gene: TRBD2
CDR3 protein: CASSIRTSGVTDTQYF
CDR3 DNA: TGCGCCAGCAGCATAAGGACTAGCGGGGTCACAGATACGCAGTATTTT

clone size: NA
J gene: TRBJ2-1
V gene: TRBV7-9
D gene: NA
CDR3 protein: CASSLYAGRRSGEQFF
CDR3 DNA: TGTGCCAGCAGCTTATATGCCGGGAGAAGGTCGGGTGAGCAGTTCTTC

clone size: NA
J gene: TRBJ1-1
V gene: TRBV7-6
D gene: NA
CDR3 protein: CASGEGLGTEAFF
CDR3 DNA: TGTGCCAGCGGGGAGGGGCTGGGCACTGAAGCTTTCTTT

clone size: NA
J gene: TRBJ2-2
V gene: TRBV5-5
D gene: TRBD2
CDR3 protein: CASSLVPTRYSGRKTGELFF
CDR3 DNA: TGTGCCAGCAGCTTGGTTCCTACCCGTTATAGCGGGAGGAAAACCGGGGAGCTGTTTTTT

clone size: NA
J gene: TRBJ2-2
V gene: TRBV9
D gene: NA
CDR3 protein: CASSVARGSGELFF
CDR3 DNA: TGTGCCAGCAGCGTAGCCAGGGGATCCGGGGAGCTGTTTTTT

clone size: NA
J gene: TRBJ2-2
V gene: TRBV6-4
D gene: NA
CDR3 protein: CASSDSTGNTGELFF
CDR3 DNA: TGTGCCAGCAGTGACTCGACGGGGAACACCGGGGAGCTGTTTTTT

clone size: NA
J gene: TRBJ1-4
V gene: TRBV5-6
D gene: TRBD1
CDR3 protein: CASSLVQGAWNEKLFF
CDR3 DNA: TGTGCCAGCAGCTTGGTACAGGGGGCTTGGAATGAAAAACTGTTTTTT

clone size: once
J gene: TRBJ2-1
V gene: TRBV5-8
D gene: NA
CDR3 protein: CASSRPLGYDEQFF
CDR3 DNA: TGTGCCAGCAGCCGACCACTAGGATATGATGAGCAGTTCTTC

clone size: NA
J gene: TRBJ1-1
V gene: TRBV5-4
D gene: NA
CDR3 protein: CASGGRGDTEAFF
CDR3 DNA: TGTGCCAGCGGAGGGAGAGGAGACACTGAAGCTTTCTTT

clone size: NA
J gene: TRBJ2-5
V gene: TRBV29-1
D gene: NA
CDR3 protein: CSAYWGGARLGETQYF
CDR3 DNA: TGCAGCGCCTATTGGGGGGGGGCGAGGCTGGGAGAGACCCAGTACTTC

clone size: once
J gene: TRBJ1-2
V gene: TRBV4-3
D gene: TRBD1
CDR3 protein: CASSPGNWGQPYGYTF
CDR3 DNA: TGCGCCAGCAGCCCCGGAAATTGGGGACAGCCTTATGGCTACACCTTC

clone size: NA
J gene: TRBJ2-7
V gene: TRBV7-9
D gene: NA
CDR3 protein: CASSARDSYEQYF
CDR3 DNA: TGTGCCAGCAGCGCCAGGGATTCCTACGAGCAGTACTTC

clone size: NA
J gene: TRBJ2-7
V gene: TRBV27
D gene: TRBD1
CDR3 protein: CASSSGDSSYEQYF
CDR3 DNA: TGTGCCAGCAGTTCAGGGGACAGCTCCTACGAGCAGTACTTC

clone size: NA
J gene: TRBJ1-5
V gene: TRBV10-3
D gene: NA
CDR3 protein: CAISEGTQNQPQHF
CDR3 DNA: TGTGCCATCAGTGAGGGTACACAAAATCAGCCCCAGCATTTT

clone size: NA
J gene: TRBJ1-1
V gene: TRBV11-2
D gene: NA
CDR3 protein: CASSLAYTEAFF
CDR3 DNA: TGTGCCAGCAGCTTAGCGTACACTGAAGCTTTCTTT